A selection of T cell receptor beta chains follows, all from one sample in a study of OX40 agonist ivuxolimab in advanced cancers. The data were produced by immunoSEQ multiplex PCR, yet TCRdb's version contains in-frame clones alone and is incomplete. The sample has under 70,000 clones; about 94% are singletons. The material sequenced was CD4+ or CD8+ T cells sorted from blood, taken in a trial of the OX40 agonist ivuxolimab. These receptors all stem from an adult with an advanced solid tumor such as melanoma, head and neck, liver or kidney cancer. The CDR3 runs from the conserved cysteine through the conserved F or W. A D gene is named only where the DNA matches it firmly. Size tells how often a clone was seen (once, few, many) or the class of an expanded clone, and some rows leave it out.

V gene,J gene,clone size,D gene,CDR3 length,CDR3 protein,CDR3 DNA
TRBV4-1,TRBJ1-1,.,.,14,CASSQDVGALEAFF,TGCGCCAGCAGCCAAGACGTCGGGGCCCTGGAAGCTTTCTTT
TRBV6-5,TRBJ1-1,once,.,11,CASTVGTEAFF,TGTGCCAGTACGGTGGGCACTGAAGCTTTCTTT
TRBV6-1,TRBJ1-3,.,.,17,CASSEGVKEGLGNTIYF,TGTGCCAGCAGTGAAGGGGTTAAGGAGGGGCTTGGAAACACCATATATTTT
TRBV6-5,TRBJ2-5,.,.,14,CASSSTSWGKTQYF,TGTGCCAGCAGCTCCACATCTTGGGGAAAGACCCAGTACTTC
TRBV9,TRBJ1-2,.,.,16,CASSVNVGASHYGYTF,TGTGCCAGCAGCGTAAATGTTGGTGCATCGCACTATGGCTACACCTTC
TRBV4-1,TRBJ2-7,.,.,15,CASSQSGAGAYEQYF,TGCGCCAGCAGCCAGAGCGGGGCAGGGGCCTACGAGCAGTACTTC
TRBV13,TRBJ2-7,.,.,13,CASSLALSYEQYF,TGTGCCAGCAGCTTAGCCCTTTCCTACGAGCAGTACTTC
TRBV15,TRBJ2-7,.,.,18,CATSRGVDVTGSSYEQYF,TGTGCCACCAGCAGGGGAGTGGATGTGACGGGAAGCTCCTACGAGCAGTACTTC
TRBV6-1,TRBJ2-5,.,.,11,CASSEVESEYF,TGTGCCAGCAGTGAAGTTGAGTCGGAGTACTTC
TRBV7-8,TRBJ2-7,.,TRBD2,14,CASSLAGGGYEQYF,TGTGCCAGCAGCTTAGCTGGCGGGGGTTACGAGCAGTACTTC
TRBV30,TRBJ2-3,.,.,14,CAWSLEAAGDTQYF,TGTGCCTGGAGCCTAGAGGCGGCGGGAGATACGCAGTATTTT
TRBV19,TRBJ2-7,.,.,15,CASSMDREGIYEQYF,TGTGCCAGTAGTATGGACAGGGAGGGTATCTACGAGCAGTACTTC
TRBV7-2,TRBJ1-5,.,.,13,CASSPHFNQPQHF,TGTGCCAGCAGCCCACACTTCAATCAGCCCCAGCATTTT
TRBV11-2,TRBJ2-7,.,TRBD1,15,CASSQTGGETYEQYF,TGTGCCAGCAGCCAAACAGGGGGCGAGACCTACGAGCAGTACTTC
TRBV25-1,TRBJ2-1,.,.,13,CASSESGTGEQFF,TGTGCCAGCAGTGAATCAGGGACGGGTGAGCAGTTCTTC
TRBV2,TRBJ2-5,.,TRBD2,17,CASSRGTSGGLQETQYF,TGTGCCAGCTCGAGGGGGACTAGCGGGGGATTACAAGAGACCCAGTACTTC
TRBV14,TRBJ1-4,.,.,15,CASSYLGGLNEKLFF,TGTGCCAGCAGCTATTTGGGCGGCCTTAATGAAAAACTGTTTTTT
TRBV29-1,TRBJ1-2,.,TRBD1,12,CSVRGQDYGYTF,TGCAGCGTTAGGGGACAGGACTATGGCTACACCTTC
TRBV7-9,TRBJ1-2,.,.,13,CASSLGDGYGYTF,TGTGCCAGCAGCCTGGGCGATGGGTATGGCTACACCTTC
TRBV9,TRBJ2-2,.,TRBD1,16,CASSLSGQTYAGELFF,TGTGCCAGCAGCTTATCGGGACAGACTTACGCCGGGGAGCTGTTTTTT
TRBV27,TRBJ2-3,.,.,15,CASSSGTAPTDTQYF,TGTGCCAGCAGTTCCGGGACGGCACCCACAGATACGCAGTATTTT
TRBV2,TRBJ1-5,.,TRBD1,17,CASSPGWDRHNNQPQHF,TGTGCCAGCAGCCCGGGGTGGGACAGGCACAACAATCAGCCCCAGCATTTT
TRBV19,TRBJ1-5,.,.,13,CASSKTEDQPQHF,TGTGCCAGTAGTAAGACAGAGGATCAGCCCCAGCATTTT
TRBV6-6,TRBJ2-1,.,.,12,CASSYSLYEQFF,TGTGCCAGCAGTTACTCATTGTATGAGCAGTTCTTC
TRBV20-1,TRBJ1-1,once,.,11,CSARWNTEAFF,TGCAGTGCTAGATGGAACACTGAAGCTTTCTTT
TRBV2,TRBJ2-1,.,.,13,CASSVGGLNEQFF,TGTGCCAGCAGTGTGGGGGGGCTGAATGAGCAGTTCTTC
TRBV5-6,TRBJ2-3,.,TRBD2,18,CASSLAGVSGVQRDTQYF,TGTGCCAGCAGCTTGGCCGGTGTTAGCGGGGTACAAAGGGATACGCAGTATTTT
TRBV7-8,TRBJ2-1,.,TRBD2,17,CASSFGLAGGRYNEQFF,TGTGCCAGCAGCTTTGGACTAGCGGGGGGGCGGTACAATGAGCAGTTCTTC
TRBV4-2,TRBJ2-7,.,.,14,CASSQAQTSYEQYF,TGTGCCAGCAGCCAAGCACAAACCTCCTACGAGCAGTACTTC
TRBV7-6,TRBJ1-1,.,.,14,CASSLEAGSTEAFF,TGTGCCAGCAGCTTAGAGGCAGGTTCCACTGAAGCTTTCTTT
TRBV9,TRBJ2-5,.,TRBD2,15,CASSVGGGAQETQYF,TGTGCCAGCAGCGTCGGCGGGGGGGCCCAAGAGACCCAGTACTTC
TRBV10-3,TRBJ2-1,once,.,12,CAAMTSGGEQFF,TGTGCCGCAATGACCAGTGGTGGTGAGCAGTTCTTC
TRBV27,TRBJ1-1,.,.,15,CASSLTQGSYTEAFF,TGTGCCAGCAGTTTAACCCAGGGTTCGTACACTGAAGCTTTCTTT
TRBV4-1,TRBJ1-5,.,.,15,CASSQERGMNQPQHF,TGCGCCAGCAGCCAAGAGAGGGGGATGAATCAGCCCCAGCATTTT
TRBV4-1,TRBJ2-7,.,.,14,CASSPRASEYEQYF,TGCGCCAGCAGCCCCCGGGCTAGCGAATACGAGCAGTACTTC
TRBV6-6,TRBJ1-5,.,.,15,CASSMTGRGNQPQHF,TGTGCCAGCAGCATGACGGGAAGGGGCAATCAGCCCCAGCATTTT
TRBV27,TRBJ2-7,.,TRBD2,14,CASSFLAGYYEQYF,TGTGCCAGCAGTTTCCTAGCGGGGTACTACGAGCAGTACTTC
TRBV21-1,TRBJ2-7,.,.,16,CASSKRDRVSSYEQYF,TGTGCCAGCAGCAAACGTGACAGGGTTAGCTCCTACGAGCAGTACTTC
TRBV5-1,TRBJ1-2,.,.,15,CASSPDLGGLRGYTF,TGCGCCAGCAGCCCAGACCTTGGAGGACTCCGGGGCTACACCTTC
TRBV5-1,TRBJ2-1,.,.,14,CASSHTGPYNEQFF,TGCGCCAGCAGCCATACAGGTCCCTACAATGAGCAGTTCTTC
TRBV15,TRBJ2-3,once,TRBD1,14,CATSRVDREDTQYF,TGTGCCACCAGCAGAGTCGACAGGGAAGATACGCAGTATTTT
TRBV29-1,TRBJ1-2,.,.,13,CSVDLEGGFGYTF,TGCAGCGTGGACCTCGAAGGAGGGTTCGGCTACACCTTC
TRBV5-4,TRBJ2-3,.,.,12,CASSLAPDTQYF,TGTGCCAGCAGCTTGGCCCCAGATACGCAGTATTTT
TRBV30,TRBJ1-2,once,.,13,CATKGAGAYGYTF,TGTGCCACCAAGGGTGCCGGGGCCTATGGCTACACCTTC
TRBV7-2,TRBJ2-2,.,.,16,CAVPRWAKTNTGELFF,TGTGCCGTCCCCCGGTGGGCAAAAACAAACACCGGGGAGCTGTTTTTT
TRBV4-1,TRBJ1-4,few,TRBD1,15,CASSQPDRGNEKLFF,TGCGCCAGCAGCCAACCCGACAGGGGTAATGAAAAACTGTTTTTT
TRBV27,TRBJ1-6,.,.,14,CASSYGVGNSPLHF,TGTGCCAGCAGTTATGGGGTGGGGAATTCACCCCTCCACTTT
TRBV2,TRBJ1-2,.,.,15,CASRIGPINNDGYTF,TGTGCCAGCAGGATAGGACCGATAAACAATGATGGCTACACCTTC
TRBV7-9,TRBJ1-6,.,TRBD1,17,CASSLEDRGRDNSPLHF,TGTGCCAGCAGCTTGGAAGACAGGGGCCGGGATAATTCACCCCTCCACTTT
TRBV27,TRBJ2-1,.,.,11,CASSLGNEQFF,TGTGCCAGCAGTTTAGGGAATGAGCAGTTCTTC
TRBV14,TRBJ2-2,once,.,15,CASSQASINTGELFF,TGTGCCAGCAGCCAAGCCAGCATCAACACCGGGGAGCTGTTTTTT
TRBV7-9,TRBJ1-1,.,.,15,CASSHWAESNTEAFF,TGTGCCAGCAGCCACTGGGCGGAATCCAACACTGAAGCTTTCTTT
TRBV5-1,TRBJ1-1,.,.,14,CASSLAGGNTEAFF,TGCGCCAGCAGCTTGGCCGGGGGGAACACTGAAGCTTTCTTT
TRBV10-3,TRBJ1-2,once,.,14,CAISEPGIGYGYTF,TGTGCCATCAGTGAGCCCGGGATTGGCTATGGCTACACCTTC
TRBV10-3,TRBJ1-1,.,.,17,CAISESAGYGMNTEAFF,TGTGCCATCAGTGAGTCAGCAGGGTACGGCATGAACACTGAAGCTTTCTTT
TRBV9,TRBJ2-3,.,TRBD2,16,CASSASGGSSGDTQYF,TGTGCCAGCAGCGCCAGCGGGGGCTCCTCAGGGGATACGCAGTATTTT
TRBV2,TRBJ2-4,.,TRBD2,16,CASSETGGSAKNIQYF,TGTGCCAGCAGTGAAACGGGAGGGTCGGCCAAAAACATTCAGTACTTC
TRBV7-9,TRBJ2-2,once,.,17,CASSLGAVTANTGELFF,TGTGCCAGCAGCTTAGGCGCCGTGACAGCAAACACCGGGGAGCTGTTTTTT
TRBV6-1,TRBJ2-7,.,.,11,CASGPAREQYF,TGTGCCAGCGGCCCAGCACGTGAGCAGTACTTC
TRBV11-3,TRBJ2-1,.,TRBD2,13,CASSRGLAGWQFF,TGTGCCAGCAGTCGGGGACTAGCGGGGTGGCAGTTCTTC